The clone carrying this TCR beta chain appeared a few times. Its specificity is unknown. All of the isolated RNA was reverse transcribed, so expressed TCRB transcripts were sequenced. TCRdb keeps only in-frame clones here, not all; method: immunoSEQ multiplex PCR. Among about 240,000 clones listed, around 14% were seen once. With 4 bases removed from V and 6 bases from J, the gap between germline ends came to 4 bases. The germline V gene has CDR1 MNHEY and CDR2 SVGAGI. The length of the CDR3 is 11 residues. This sample is drawn from a study of beta chain features in type 1 diabetes. Study-level background: Similarity in age, gender and cell yields was seen between patients and healthy donors. Study-level results: Patients with type 1 diabetes showed fewer VDJ junction insertions and more deletions. Type 1 diabetes patients had TCRB CDR3s that were shorter (moderately but significantly so) in all four CD4+ subsets.

Heparinised blood was drawn once per donor, averaging about 116 mL. The clonotype was recovered from a man aged 25-45 years with type 1 diabetes. Material for sequencing was naive CD4+ T cells from blood. The chain has TRBV6-5 and TRBJ1-5; D is unresolved. In DNA form, the CDR3 reads TGTGCCAGCAGTTTCGGTCAGCCCCAGCATTTT. Translating it yields CASSFGQPQHF.